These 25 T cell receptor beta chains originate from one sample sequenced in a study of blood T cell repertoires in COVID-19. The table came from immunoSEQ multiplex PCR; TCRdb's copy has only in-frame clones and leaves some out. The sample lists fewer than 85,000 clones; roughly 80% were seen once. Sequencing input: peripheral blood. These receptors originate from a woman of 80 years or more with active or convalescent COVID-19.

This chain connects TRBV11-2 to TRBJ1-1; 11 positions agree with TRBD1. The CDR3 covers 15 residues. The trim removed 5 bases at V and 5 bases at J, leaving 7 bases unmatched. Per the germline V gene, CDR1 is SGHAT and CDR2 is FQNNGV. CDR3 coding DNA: TGTGCCAGCAGCCCCGGGACAGGGGGTTTGACTGAAGCTTTCTTT. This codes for CASSPGTGGLTEAFF.

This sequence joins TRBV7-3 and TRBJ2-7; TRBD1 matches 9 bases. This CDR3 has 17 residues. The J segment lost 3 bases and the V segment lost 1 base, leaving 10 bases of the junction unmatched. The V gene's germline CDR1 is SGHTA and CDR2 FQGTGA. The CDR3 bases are TGTGCCAGCAGCTTAAGTGGAGTAGGGGGACAGGGCTACGAGCAGTACTTC. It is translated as CASSLSGVGGQGYEQYF. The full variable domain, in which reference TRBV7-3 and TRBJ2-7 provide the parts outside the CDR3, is GAGVSQTPSNKVTEKGKYVELRCDPISGHTALYWYRQSLGQGPEFLIYFQGTGAADDSGLPNDRFFAVRPEGSVSTLKIQRTERGDSAVYLCASSLSGVGGQGYEQYFGPGTRLTVT.

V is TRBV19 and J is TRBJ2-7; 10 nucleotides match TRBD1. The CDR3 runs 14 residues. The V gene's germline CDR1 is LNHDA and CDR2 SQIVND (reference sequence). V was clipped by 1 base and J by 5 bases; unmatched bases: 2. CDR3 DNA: TGTGCCAGTAGTATAGTAGGGACAGGGGACGAGCAGTACTTC. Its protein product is CASSIVGTGDEQYF.

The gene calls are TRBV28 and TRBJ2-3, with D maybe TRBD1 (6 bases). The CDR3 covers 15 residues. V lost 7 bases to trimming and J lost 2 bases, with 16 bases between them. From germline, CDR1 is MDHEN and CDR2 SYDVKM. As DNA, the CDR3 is TGTGCCAGCAAGGGGGAACTCCTCTACACAGATACGCAGTATTTT. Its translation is CASKGELLYTDTQYF.

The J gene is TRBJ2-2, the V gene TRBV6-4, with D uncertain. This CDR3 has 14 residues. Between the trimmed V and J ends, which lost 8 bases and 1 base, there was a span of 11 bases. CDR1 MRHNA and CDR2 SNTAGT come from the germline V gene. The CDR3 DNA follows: TGTGCCAGCTCTCTTAGCCTGAACACCGGGGAGCTGTTTTTT. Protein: CASSLSLNTGELFF.

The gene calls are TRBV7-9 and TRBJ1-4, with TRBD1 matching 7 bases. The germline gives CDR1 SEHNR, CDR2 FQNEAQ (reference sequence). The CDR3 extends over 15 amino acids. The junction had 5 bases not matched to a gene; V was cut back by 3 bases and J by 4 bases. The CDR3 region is CASSFGTVLNEKLFF. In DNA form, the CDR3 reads TGTGCCAGCAGCTTCGGGACAGTCCTTAATGAAAAACTGTTTTTT.

The CDR3: CASSGQTSYEQYF. CDR3 DNA sequence: TGTGCCAGCAGCGGACAGACCTCCTACGAGCAGTACTTC. J is TRBJ2-7 and V is TRBV6-5; D possibly corresponds to TRBD1 (6 bases). The germline gives CDR1 MNHEY, CDR2 SVGAGI. V was clipped by 6 bases and J by 0 bases, with 9 bases between them. This CDR3 spans 13 amino acids.

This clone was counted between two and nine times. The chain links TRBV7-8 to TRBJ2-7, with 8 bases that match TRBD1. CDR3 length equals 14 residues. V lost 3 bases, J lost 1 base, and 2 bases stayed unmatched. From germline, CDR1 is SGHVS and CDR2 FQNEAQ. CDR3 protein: CASSLDRVSYEQYF. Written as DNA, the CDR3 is TGTGCCAGCAGCTTGGACAGGGTTTCCTACGAGCAGTACTTC.

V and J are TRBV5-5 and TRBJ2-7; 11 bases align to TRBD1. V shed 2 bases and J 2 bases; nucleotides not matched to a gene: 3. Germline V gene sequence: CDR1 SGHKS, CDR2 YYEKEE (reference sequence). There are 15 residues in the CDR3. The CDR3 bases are TGTGCCAGCAGCTTTACGGGACAGGGGGCCTACGAGCAGTACTTC. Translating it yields CASSFTGQGAYEQYF.

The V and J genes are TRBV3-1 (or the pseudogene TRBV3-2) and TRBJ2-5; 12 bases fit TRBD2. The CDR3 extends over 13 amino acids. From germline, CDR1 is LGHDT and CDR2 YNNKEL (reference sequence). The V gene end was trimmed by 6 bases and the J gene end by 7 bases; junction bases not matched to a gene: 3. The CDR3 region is CASRPSGGGTQYF. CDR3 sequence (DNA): TGTGCCAGCAGACCTAGCGGGGGGGGGACCCAGTACTTC.

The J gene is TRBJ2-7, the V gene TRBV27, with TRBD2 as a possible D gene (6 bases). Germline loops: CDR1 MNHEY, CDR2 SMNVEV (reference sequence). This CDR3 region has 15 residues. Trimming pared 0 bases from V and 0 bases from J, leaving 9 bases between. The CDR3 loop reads CASSLSSGYSYEQYF. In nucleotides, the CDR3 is TGTGCCAGCAGTTTATCTAGCGGTTACTCCTACGAGCAGTACTTC.

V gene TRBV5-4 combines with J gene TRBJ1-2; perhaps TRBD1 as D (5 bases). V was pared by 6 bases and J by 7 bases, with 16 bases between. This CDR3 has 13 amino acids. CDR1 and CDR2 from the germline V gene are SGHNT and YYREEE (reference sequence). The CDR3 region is CASNAAGGSGYTF. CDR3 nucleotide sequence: TGTGCCAGCAACGCGGCCGGGGGGAGTGGCTACACCTTC.

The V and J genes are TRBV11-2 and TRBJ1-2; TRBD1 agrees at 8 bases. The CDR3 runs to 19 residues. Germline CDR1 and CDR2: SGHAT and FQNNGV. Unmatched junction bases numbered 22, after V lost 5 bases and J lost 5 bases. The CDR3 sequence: CASSHWGRGQALLGYGYTF. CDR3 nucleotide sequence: TGTGCCAGCAGCCATTGGGGGAGGGGACAGGCCCTTCTCGGGTATGGCTACACCTTC.

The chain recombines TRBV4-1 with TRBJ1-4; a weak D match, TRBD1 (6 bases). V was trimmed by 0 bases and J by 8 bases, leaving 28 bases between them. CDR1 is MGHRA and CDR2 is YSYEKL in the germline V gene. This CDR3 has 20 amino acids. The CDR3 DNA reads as TGCGCCAGCAGCCAAGACCGGCTGATATTAGTAGGGACAACCAAGGAAAAACTGTTTTTT. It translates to CASSQDRLILVGTTKEKLFF.

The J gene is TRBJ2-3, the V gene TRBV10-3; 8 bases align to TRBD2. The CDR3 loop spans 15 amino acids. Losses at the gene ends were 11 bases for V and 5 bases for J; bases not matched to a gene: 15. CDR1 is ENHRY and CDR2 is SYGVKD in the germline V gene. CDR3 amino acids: CASGETGGPRDTQYF. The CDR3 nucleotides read TGTGCCTCCGGTGAGACGGGGGGGCCGAGAGATACGCAGTATTTT.

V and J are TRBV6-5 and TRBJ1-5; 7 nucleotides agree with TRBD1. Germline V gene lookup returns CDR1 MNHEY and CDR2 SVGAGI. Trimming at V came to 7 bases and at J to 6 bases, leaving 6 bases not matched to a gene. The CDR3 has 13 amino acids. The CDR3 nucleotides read TGTGCCAGCATGGACAGGAGGGGTCAGCCCCAGCATTTT. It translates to CASMDRRGQPQHF.

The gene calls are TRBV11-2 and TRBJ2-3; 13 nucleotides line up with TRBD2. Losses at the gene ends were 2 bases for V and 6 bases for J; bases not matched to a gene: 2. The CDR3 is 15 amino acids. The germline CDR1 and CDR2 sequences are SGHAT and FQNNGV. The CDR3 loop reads CASSLRTSGGDTQYF. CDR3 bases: TGTGCCAGCAGCTTAAGGACTAGCGGGGGTGATACGCAGTATTTT.

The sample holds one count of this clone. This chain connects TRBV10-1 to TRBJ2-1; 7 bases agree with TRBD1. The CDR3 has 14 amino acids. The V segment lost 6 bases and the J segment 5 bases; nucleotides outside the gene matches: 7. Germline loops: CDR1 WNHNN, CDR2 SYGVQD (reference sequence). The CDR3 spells CASSAGTANNEQFF. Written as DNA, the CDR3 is TGCGCCAGCAGCGCCGGGACAGCTAACAATGAGCAGTTCTTC.

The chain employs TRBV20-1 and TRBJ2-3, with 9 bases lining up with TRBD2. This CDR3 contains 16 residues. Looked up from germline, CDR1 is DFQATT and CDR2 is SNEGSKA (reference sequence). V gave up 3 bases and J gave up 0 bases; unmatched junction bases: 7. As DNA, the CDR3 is TGCAGTGCTAGTGTAGCGGGGGACCTTAGCACAGATACGCAGTATTTT. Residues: CSASVAGDLSTDTQYF.

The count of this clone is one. The CDR3 loop is CASSLISDEKLFF. The CDR3, as DNA: TGTGCCAGCAGCTTAATCTCCGATGAAAAACTGTTTTTT. This chain connects TRBV7-8 to TRBJ1-4; D not certain. Trimming cost V 2 bases and J 6 bases, with 7 bases left between them. The CDR3 sequence is 13 residues long. The germline V gene encodes CDR1 SGHVS and CDR2 FQNEAQ.

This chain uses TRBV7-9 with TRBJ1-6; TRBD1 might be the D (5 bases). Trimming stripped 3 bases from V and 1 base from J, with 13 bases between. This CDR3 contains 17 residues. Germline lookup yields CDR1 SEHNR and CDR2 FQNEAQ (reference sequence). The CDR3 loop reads CASSLGGSRSYNSPLHF. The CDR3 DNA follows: TGTGCCAGCAGCTTGGGGGGGAGCCGTTCCTATAATTCACCCCTCCACTTT.

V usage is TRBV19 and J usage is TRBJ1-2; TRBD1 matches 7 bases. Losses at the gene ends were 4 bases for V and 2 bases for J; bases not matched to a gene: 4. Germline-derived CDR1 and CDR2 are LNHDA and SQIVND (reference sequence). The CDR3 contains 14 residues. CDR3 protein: CASSTGQSNYGYTF. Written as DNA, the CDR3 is TGTGCCAGTAGTACGGGACAGTCCAACTATGGCTACACCTTC.

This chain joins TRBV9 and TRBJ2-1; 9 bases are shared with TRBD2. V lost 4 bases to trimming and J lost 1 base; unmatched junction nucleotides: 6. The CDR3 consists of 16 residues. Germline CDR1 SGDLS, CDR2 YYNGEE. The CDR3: CASSTLSGGSYNEQFF. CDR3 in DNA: TGTGCCAGCAGCACACTCAGCGGGGGGTCCTACAATGAGCAGTTCTTC.

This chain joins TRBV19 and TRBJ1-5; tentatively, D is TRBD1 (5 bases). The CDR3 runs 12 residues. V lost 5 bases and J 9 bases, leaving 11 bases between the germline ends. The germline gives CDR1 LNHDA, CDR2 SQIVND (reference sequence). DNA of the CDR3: TGTGCCAGTAGTGACAGCCCCCGGCCCCAGCATTTT. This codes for CASSDSPRPQHF.

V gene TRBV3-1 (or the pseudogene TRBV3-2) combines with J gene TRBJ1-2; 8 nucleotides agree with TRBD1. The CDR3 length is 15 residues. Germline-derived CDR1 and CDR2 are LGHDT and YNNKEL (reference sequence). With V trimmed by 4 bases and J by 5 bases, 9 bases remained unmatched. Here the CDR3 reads CASSRFGQGGYGYTF. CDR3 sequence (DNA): TGTGCCAGCAGCCGATTTGGACAGGGAGGTTATGGCTACACCTTC.